A selection of T cell receptor beta chains follows, all from one sample in a study of T-cell reconstitution after alpha-beta-depleted transplantation in children. Using its own MiXCR run on the PCR reads, TCRdb lists one record per CDR3 protein. This sample has hundreds of thousands of distinct CDR3 sequences, with roughly 8.2% found just once. The input for sequencing was PBMCs, mostly from graft donor cells, taken 180 days after TCRalphabeta/CD19-depleted stem cell transplant. These receptors were taken from a male patient younger than 18 who had a stem cell transplant for acute lymphoblastic leukemia, so the T cells may come from the graft donor. Each CDR3 is given with its conserved first and last residue. A D gene is named only where the DNA matches it firmly. Clone sizes are given selectively: once, few, many, or a class where the clone is expanded.

D gene	V gene	J gene	clone size	CDR3 DNA	CDR3 protein
TRBD1	TRBV12-3/TRBV12-4	TRBJ2-7	many	TGTGCCAGCGGGGCCCGGGACAGGCACTACGAGCAGTACTTC	CASGARDRHYEQYF
.	TRBV28	TRBJ1-3	many	TGTGCCAGCAGTTTAGGGATGAACTCTGGAAACACCATATATTTT	CASSLGMNSGNTIYF
TRBD2	TRBV6-2/TRBV6-3	TRBJ2-2	many	TGTGCCAGCAGTTACTACCCGGACGCAGCGGGGGTACCGAGCACCGGGGAGCTGTTTTTT	CASSYYPDAAGVPSTGELFF
.	TRBV7-6	TRBJ1-5	many	TGTGCCAGCAGCCCCCAGGGTATCAATCAGCCCCAGCATTTT	CASSPQGINQPQHF
TRBD1	TRBV20-1	TRBJ1-5	many	TGCAGTGCGACGACAGGGGGAGATCAGCCCCAGCATTTT	CSATTGGDQPQHF
.	TRBV10-3	TRBJ2-3	.	TGTGCCCTCAGCCCATCCGGGACTCTTACGTCTAGCACAGATACGCAGTATTTT	CALSPSGTLTSSTDTQYF
TRBD2	TRBV15	TRBJ2-1	many	TGTGCCACCAGCCTACTAGCGGGACCTCGTAATGAGCAGTTCTTC	CATSLLAGPRNEQFF
.	TRBV7-8	TRBJ1-2	many	TGTGCCAGCAGCTTAGAACTGGAATACGGCTACACCTTC	CASSLELEYGYTF
.	TRBV5-1	TRBJ1-1	many	TGCGCCAGCGTAGAGGGATTGAAGGTGGGCCTTAACACTGAAGCTTTCTTT	CASVEGLKVGLNTEAFF
.	TRBV15	TRBJ2-1	many	TGTGCCACCGACTTGGGCGGGACCTACAATGAGCAGTTCTTC	CATDLGGTYNEQFF
.	TRBV19	TRBJ1-5	many	TGTGCCAGTAGTATCGGCCTTCAGCCCCAGCATTTT	CASSIGLQPQHF
TRBD1	TRBV6-2/TRBV6-3	TRBJ1-1	once	TGTGCCAGCAGGTCACAGGGGGCTAGTGAAGCTTTCTTT	CASRSQGASEAFF
.	TRBV2	TRBJ2-5	many	TGTGCCAGCAGGCCCGGGACACCCCAAGAGACCCAGTACTTC	CASRPGTPQETQYF
TRBD1	TRBV20-1	TRBJ1-1	many	TGCAGTGCTAGAGATCCCCGGACAGGGGGCGCGTACACTGAAGCTTTCTTT	CSARDPRTGGAYTEAFF
TRBD1	TRBV15	TRBJ2-7	.	TGTGCCACCAGCAGCCGGACAGGCGGGGAGCAGTACTTC	CATSSRTGGEQYF
.	TRBV24-1	TRBJ2-1	many	TGTGCCACCAGTGATCCGCAAGGGATAAATGAGCAGTTCTTC	CATSDPQGINEQFF
TRBD1	TRBV28	TRBJ1-1	many	TGTGCCAGCAGTCTAGGACAGGCCCCGCGGACTGAAGCTTTCTTT	CASSLGQAPRTEAFF
.	TRBV12-3/TRBV12-4	TRBJ2-1	many	TGTGCCAGCAGCCGGACGGACTCCTACAATGAGCAGTTCTTC	CASSRTDSYNEQFF
.	TRBV12-3/TRBV12-4	TRBJ1-1	few	TGTGCCAGCAGTTTAATGTGGACTGAAGCTTTCTTT	CASSLMWTEAFF
.	TRBV12-3/TRBV12-4	TRBJ1-2	many	TGTGCCAGCAGTTACCGGGACCCCTATGGCTACACCTTC	CASSYRDPYGYTF
.	TRBV5-1	TRBJ2-7	medium-sized	TGCGCCAGCAGCCTGGGCTGGGGCTCCTACGAGCAGTACTTC	CASSLGWGSYEQYF
TRBD2	TRBV6-1	TRBJ2-1	.	TGTGCCAGCAGCCGGGCGGGAGAGGGTTTGGGTGAGCAGTTCTTC	CASSRAGEGLGEQFF
.	TRBV12-3/TRBV12-4	TRBJ2-7	many	TGTGCCAGCAGTTCCAGACACCGCTCCTACGAGCAGTACTTC	CASSSRHRSYEQYF
.	TRBV10-2	TRBJ1-5	many	TGCGCCAGCAAGATGGGCGCGGGGGGCAATCAGCCCCAGCATTTT	CASKMGAGGNQPQHF
TRBD1	TRBV4-1	TRBJ1-4	many	TGCGCCAGCAGCCAAGAAGGGGGACGGGGGGTCGGACAGGGTTTTAATGAAAAACTGTTTTTT	CASSQEGGRGVGQGFNEKLFF
TRBD2	TRBV3-1	TRBJ2-3	many	TGTGCCTCCAGGACTAGCGGGGATACGCAGTATTTT	CASRTSGDTQYF
.	TRBV4-3	TRBJ1-5	many	TGCGCCAGCAGCCAAGACCCCCCCGGGGTGAGCAATCAGCCCCAGCATTTT	CASSQDPPGVSNQPQHF
.	TRBV6-2/TRBV6-3	TRBJ2-2	many	TGTGCCAGCAGTTCCGACAGGCCGAACACCGGGGAGCTGTTTTTT	CASSSDRPNTGELFF
.	TRBV12-3/TRBV12-4	TRBJ2-5	many	TGTGCCAGCGGAACCCAACAAGAGACCCAGTACTTC	CASGTQQETQYF
TRBD2	TRBV15	TRBJ2-1	many	TGTGCCACCAGCAGGGTTAGCGGGGTTGAGCAGTTCTTC	CATSRVSGVEQFF
.	TRBV4-3	TRBJ1-6	many	TGCGCCAGCAGCCAAGATCGTCCCGATGTCTACTCCTATAATTCACCCCTCCACTTT	CASSQDRPDVYSYNSPLHF
.	TRBV7-9	TRBJ2-3	many	TGTGCCAGCAGCTCTTCAGGCACAGATACGCAGTATTTT	CASSSSGTDTQYF
TRBD1	TRBV5-1	TRBJ2-2	many	TGCGCCAGCAGCCTACCGGGACAGGGGAACACCGGGGAGCTGTTTTTT	CASSLPGQGNTGELFF
TRBD1	TRBV12-3/TRBV12-4	TRBJ2-7	many	TGTGCCAGCAGCCGGGACAGGGCGGCGCACGAGCAGTACTTC	CASSRDRAAHEQYF
TRBD2	TRBV6-2/TRBV6-3	TRBJ2-7	many	TGTGCCAGCACCAAAAGCTCGGGCGGGGGACGCCAGCCGGAATACGAGCAGTACTTC	CASTKSSGGGRQPEYEQYF
.	TRBV14	TRBJ2-5	many	TGTGCCAGCAGGGCCCTTGGACGGCTCCTGGAGGAGACCCAGTACTTC	CASRALGRLLEETQYF
TRBD1	TRBV20-1	TRBJ1-1	.	TGCAGTGTTGGGAGAGTTCGGACAGGGTACCCTGAAGCTTTCTTT	CSVGRVRTGYPEAFF
TRBD2	TRBV24-1	TRBJ2-2	many	TGTGCCACCAGTGCCTGGGGGGGACGTAGCACCCCCACCGGGGAGCTGTTTTTT	CATSAWGGRSTPTGELFF
.	TRBV27	TRBJ2-1	.	TGTGCCAGCAGTTTAGGCCCTAGCTGGAATGAGCAGTTCTTC	CASSLGPSWNEQFF
TRBD1	TRBV5-8	TRBJ1-3	few	TGTGCCAGCAGCCCCCGACAGGGGTTTTTCTCTGGAAACACCATATATTTT	CASSPRQGFFSGNTIYF
TRBD1	TRBV12-3/TRBV12-4	TRBJ2-3	many	TGTGCCAGCAGTCTGACAGGGGGGGTAGATACGCAGTATTTT	CASSLTGGVDTQYF
.	TRBV10-3	TRBJ2-2	few	TGTGCCATCAGTGAGATCGGGGAGCTGTTTTTT	CAISEIGELFF
TRBD1	TRBV6-1	TRBJ2-4	many	TGTGCCAGCAATAGCCGGGACAGCAAAGCCAAAAACATTCAGTACTTC	CASNSRDSKAKNIQYF
TRBD1	TRBV12-3/TRBV12-4	TRBJ2-1	.	TGTGCCATCAGTTTAGTGACCCGCTTGGGGACAGGGGTTAACAATGAGCAGTTCTTC	CAISLVTRLGTGVNNEQFF
.	TRBV9	TRBJ2-3	many	TGTGCCAGCAGCGTAGCTACGGGGACCTCCACAGATACGCAGTATTTT	CASSVATGTSTDTQYF
.	TRBV4-3	TRBJ1-2	many	TGCGCCAGCAGCCGGGGGTTAGCTAACTATGGCTACACCTTC	CASSRGLANYGYTF
.	TRBV5-6	TRBJ2-7	.	TGTGCCAGCAGCTTGTGGTCCCTCGAGCAGTACTTC	CASSLWSLEQYF
.	TRBV6-6	TRBJ2-3	many	TGTGCCACCTACCTTGAAGATACGCAGTATTTT	CATYLEDTQYF
TRBD2	TRBV10-2	TRBJ2-5	many	TGCGCCAGCAGTGAATCTAGCGGGGGTGAAGAGACCCAGTACTTC	CASSESSGGEETQYF
.	TRBV2	TRBJ2-6	.	TGTGCCATCTACACAACCGGACACCATTTCTCTGGGGCCAACGTCCTGACTTTC	CAIYTTGHHFSGANVLTF
TRBD1	TRBV27	TRBJ1-5	.	TGTGCCAGCGGTTGGACAGGACAAGATACGCAGCATTTT	CASGWTGQDTQHF
.	TRBV5-1	TRBJ1-2	many	TGCGCCAGCAGCTTGGACGGGATGCAACGTGGCTACACCTTC	CASSLDGMQRGYTF
TRBD1	TRBV4-2	TRBJ2-7	many	TGTGCCAGCAGCCAAGGGACAGGGCCCTCCTACGAGCAGTACTTC	CASSQGTGPSYEQYF
TRBD1	TRBV12-3/TRBV12-4	TRBJ1-3	many	TGTGCCAGCAGTAACCAACAGGGGAGAGGCACCATATATTTT	CASSNQQGRGTIYF